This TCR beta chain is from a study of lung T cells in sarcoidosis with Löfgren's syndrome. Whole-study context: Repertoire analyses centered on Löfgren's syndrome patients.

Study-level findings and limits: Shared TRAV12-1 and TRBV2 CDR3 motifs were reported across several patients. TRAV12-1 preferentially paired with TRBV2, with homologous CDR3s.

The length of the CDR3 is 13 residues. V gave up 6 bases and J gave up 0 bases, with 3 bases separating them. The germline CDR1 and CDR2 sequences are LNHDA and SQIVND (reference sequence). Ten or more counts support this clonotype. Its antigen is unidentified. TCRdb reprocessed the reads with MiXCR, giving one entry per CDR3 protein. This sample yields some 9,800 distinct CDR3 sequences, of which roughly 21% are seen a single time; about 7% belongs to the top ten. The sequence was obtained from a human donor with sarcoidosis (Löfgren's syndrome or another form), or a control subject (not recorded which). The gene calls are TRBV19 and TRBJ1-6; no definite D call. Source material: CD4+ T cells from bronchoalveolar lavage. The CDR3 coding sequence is TGTGCCAGTAGGAACTCCTATAATTCACCCCTCCACTTT. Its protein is CASRNSYNSPLHF.